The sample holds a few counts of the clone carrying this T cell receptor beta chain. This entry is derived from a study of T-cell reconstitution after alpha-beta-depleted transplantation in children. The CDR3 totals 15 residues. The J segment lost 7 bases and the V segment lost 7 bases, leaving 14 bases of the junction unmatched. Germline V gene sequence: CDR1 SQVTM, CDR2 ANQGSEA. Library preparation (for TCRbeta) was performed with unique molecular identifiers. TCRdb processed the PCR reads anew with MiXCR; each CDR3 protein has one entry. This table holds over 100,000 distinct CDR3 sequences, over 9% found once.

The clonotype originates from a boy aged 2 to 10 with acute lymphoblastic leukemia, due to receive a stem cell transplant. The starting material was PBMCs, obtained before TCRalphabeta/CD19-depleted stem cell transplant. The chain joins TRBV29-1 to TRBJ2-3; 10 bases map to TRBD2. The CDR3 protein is CSARIPSGSLYTQYF. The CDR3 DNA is TGCAGCGCCAGAATTCCTAGCGGGAGTTTGTATACGCAGTATTTT.